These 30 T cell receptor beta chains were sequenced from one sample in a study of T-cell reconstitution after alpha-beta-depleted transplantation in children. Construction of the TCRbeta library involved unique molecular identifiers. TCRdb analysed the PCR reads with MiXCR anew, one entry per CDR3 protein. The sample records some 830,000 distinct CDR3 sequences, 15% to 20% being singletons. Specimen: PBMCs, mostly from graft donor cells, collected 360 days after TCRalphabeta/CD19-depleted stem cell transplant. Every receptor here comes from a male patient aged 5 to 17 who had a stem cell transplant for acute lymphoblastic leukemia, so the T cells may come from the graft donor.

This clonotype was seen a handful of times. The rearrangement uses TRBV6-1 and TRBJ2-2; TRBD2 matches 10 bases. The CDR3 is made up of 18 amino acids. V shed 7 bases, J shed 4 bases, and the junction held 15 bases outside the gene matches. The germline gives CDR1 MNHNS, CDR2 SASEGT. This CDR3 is CASMKREGGLRRTGELFF. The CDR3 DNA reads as TGTGCCAGCATGAAGCGGGAGGGCGGCTTGCGGCGCACCGGGGAGCTGTTTTTT.

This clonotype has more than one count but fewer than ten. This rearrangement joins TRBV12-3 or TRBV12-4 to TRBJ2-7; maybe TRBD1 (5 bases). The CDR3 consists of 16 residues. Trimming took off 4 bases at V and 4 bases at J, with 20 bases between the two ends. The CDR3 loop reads CASSSHFGNRGYEQYF. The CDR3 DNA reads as TGTGCCAGCAGTTCCCATTTCGGAAATAGGGGTTACGAGCAGTACTTC.

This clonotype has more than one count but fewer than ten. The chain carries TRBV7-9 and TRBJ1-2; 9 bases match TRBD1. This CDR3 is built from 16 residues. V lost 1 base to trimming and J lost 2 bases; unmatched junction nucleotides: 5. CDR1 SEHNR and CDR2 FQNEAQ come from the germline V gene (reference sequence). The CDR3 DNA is TGTGCCAGCAGCTTAGGGGATGGGACAGGGAACTATGGCTACACCTTC. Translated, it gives CASSLGDGTGNYGYTF.

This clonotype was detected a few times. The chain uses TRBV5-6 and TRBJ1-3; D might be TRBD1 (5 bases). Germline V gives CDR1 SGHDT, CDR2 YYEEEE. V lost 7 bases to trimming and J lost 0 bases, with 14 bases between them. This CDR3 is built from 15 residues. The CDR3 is CASGGRTSSGNTIYF. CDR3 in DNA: TGTGCCAGCGGGGGAAGGACGTCCTCTGGAAACACCATATATTTT.

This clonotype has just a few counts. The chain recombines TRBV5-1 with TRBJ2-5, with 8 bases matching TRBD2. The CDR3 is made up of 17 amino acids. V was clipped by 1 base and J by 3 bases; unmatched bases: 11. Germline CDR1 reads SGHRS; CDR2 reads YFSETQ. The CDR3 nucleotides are TGCGCCAGCAGCTTGAAACCTATGGTTAGCGGGGAAGAGACCCAGTACTTC. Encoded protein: CASSLKPMVSGEETQYF.

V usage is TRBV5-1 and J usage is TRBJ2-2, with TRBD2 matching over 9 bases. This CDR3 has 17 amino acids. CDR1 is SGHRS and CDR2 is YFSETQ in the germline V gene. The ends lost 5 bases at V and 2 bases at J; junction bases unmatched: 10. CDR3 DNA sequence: TGCGCCAGCAGGACACCCCGACTAGCGGCTAACACCGGGGAGCTGTTTTTT. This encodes CASRTPRLAANTGELFF.

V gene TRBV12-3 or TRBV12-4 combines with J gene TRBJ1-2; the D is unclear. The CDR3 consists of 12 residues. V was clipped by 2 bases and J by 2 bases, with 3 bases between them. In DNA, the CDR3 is TGTGCCAGCAGTTTAAACAACTATGGCTACACCTTC. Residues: CASSLNNYGYTF.

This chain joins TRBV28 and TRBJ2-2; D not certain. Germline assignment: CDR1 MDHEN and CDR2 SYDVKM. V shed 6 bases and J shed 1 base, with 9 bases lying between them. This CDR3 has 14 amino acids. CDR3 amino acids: CASRWALNTGELFF. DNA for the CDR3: TGTGCCAGCAGATGGGCCCTGAACACCGGGGAGCTGTTTTTT.

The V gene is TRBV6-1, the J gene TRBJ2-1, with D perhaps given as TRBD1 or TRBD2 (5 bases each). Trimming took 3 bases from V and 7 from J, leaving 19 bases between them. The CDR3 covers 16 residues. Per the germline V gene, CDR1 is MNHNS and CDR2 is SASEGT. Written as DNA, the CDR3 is TGTGCCAGCAGTGACGCCGGGACCAGCGTCCGAAATGAGCAGTTCTTC. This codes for CASSDAGTSVRNEQFF.

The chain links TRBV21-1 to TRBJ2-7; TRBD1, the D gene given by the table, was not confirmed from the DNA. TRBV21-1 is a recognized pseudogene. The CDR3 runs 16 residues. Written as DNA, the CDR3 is TGTGCCAGCAGCACCTTTCGGGAGCCCCATCCGCGCGAGCAGTACTTC. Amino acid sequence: CASSTFREPHPREQYF.

As DNA, the CDR3 is TGCAGCGTTGTGGGGACGGGTTTAGGGGGCTACACCTTC. It translates to CSVVGTGLGGYTF. The chain employs TRBV29-1 and TRBJ1-2, with D possibly being TRBD1 (5 bases). CDR3 length: 13 amino acids. With 4 bases removed from V and 8 bases from J, the gap between germline ends came to 17 bases. CDR1 and CDR2 (germline): SQVTM, ANQGSEA.

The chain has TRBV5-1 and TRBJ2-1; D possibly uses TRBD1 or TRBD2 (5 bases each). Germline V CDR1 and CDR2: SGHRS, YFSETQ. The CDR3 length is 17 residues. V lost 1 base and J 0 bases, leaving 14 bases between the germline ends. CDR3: CASSLPGTASSYNEQFF. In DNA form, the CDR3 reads TGCGCCAGCAGCTTGCCCGGGACGGCTAGCTCCTACAATGAGCAGTTCTTC.

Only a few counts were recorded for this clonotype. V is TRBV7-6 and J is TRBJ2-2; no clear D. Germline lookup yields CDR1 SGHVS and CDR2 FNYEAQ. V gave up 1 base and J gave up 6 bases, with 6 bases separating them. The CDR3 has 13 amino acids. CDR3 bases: TGTGCCAGCAGCTTAGAGGTGGCCGGGGAGCTGTTTTTT. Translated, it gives CASSLEVAGELFF.

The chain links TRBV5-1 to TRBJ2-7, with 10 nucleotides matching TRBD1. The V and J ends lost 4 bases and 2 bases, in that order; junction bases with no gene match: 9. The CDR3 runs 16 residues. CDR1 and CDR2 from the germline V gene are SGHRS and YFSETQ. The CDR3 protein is CASSPPGTGVPYEQYF. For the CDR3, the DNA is TGCGCCAGCAGCCCACCAGGGACAGGGGTCCCCTACGAGCAGTACTTC.

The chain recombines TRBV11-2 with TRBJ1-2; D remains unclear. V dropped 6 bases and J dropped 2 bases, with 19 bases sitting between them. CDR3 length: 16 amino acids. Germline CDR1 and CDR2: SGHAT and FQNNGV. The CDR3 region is CASRWFFGAGNYGYTF. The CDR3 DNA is TGTGCCAGCAGATGGTTCTTTGGCGCGGGGAACTATGGCTACACCTTC.

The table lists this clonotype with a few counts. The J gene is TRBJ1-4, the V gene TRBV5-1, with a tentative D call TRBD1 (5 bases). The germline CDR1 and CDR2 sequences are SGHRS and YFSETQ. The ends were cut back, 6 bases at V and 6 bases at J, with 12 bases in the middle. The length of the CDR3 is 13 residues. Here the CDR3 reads CASNWGEDEKLFF. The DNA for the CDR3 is TGCGCCAGCAACTGGGGGGAGGATGAAAAACTGTTTTTT.

The CDR3 sequence: CASRTASHNEQFF. In DNA form, the CDR3 reads TGCGCCAGCAGGACCGCGTCTCACAATGAGCAGTTCTTC. The chain couples TRBV4-1 to TRBJ2-1; no reliable D call. The CDR3 spans 13 residues. From germline, CDR1 is MGHRA and CDR2 YSYEKL. V was cut by 6 bases and J by 5 bases, with 11 bases left in between.

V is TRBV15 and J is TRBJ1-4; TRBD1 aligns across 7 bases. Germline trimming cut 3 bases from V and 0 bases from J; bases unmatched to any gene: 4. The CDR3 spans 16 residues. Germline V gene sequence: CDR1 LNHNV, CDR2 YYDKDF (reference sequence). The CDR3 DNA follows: TGTGCCACCAGCAGGGGACAGTGGGCAACTAATGAAAAACTGTTTTTT. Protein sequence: CATSRGQWATNEKLFF.

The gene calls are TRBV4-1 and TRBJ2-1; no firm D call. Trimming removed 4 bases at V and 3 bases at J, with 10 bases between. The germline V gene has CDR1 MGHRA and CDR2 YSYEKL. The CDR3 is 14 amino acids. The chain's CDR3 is CASSRLTIYNEQFF. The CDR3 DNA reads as TGCGCCAGCAGCCGTCTAACTATCTACAATGAGCAGTTCTTC.

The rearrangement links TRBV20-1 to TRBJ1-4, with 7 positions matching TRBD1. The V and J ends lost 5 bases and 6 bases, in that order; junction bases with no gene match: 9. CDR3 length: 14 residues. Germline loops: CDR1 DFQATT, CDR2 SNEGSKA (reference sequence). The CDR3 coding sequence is TGCAGTGCTCCGAGGACAGGCCAAGATGAAAAACTGTTTTTT. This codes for CSAPRTGQDEKLFF.

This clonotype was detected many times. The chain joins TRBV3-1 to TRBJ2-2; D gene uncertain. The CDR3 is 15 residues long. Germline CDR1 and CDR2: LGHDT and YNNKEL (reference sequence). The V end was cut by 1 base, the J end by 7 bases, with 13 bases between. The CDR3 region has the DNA TGTGCCAGCAGCCAAGGACTTGTCTTTTTCGGGGAGCTGTTTTTT. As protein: CASSQGLVFFGELFF. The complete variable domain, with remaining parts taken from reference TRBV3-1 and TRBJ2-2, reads DTAVSQTPKYLVTQMGNDKSIKCEQNLGHDTMYWYKQDSKKFLKIMFSYNNKELIINETVPNRFSPKSPDKAHLNLHINSLELGDSAVYFCASSQGLVFFGELFFGEGSRLTVL.

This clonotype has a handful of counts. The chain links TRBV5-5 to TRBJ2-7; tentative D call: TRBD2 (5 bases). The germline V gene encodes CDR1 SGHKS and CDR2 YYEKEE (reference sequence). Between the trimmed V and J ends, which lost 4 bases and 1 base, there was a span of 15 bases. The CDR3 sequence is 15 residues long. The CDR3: CASSPGLHSSYEQYF. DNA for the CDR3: TGTGCCAGCAGCCCCGGACTTCATTCTTCCTACGAGCAGTACTTC.

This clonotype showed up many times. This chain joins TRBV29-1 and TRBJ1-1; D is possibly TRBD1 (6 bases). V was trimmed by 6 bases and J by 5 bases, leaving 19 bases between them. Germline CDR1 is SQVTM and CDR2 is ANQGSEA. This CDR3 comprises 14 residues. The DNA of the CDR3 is TGCAGCGTGAGGGGGACAATAATTGGGACTGAAGCTTTCTTT. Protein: CSVRGTIIGTEAFF.

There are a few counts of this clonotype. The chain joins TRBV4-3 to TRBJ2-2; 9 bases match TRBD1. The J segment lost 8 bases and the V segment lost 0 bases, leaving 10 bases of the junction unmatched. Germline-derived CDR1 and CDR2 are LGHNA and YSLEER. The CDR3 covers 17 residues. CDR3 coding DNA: TGCGCCAGCAGCCAAGAACCCGGGACAGGGTTTGGGGGGGAGCTGTTTTTT. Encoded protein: CASSQEPGTGFGGELFF.

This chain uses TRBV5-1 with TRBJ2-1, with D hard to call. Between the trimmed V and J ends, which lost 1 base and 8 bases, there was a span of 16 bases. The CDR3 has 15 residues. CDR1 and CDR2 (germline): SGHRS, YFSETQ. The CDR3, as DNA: TGCGCCAGCAGCTTGCCAGGTTCCAGAGTGGATGAGCAGTTCTTC. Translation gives CASSLPGSRVDEQFF. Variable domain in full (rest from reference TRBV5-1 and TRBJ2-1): KAGVTQTPRYLIKTRGQQVTLSCSPISGHRSVSWYQQTPGQGLQFLFEYFSETQRNKGNFPGRFSGRQFSNSRSEMNVSTLELGDSALYLCASSLPGSRVDEQFFGPGTRLTVL.

CDR3 coding DNA: TGTGCCAGCAGTGCCAGGGGCGAGCAGTACTTC. Encoded protein: CASSARGEQYF. V gene TRBV6-1 combines with J gene TRBJ2-7; D is perhaps TRBD1 (6 bases). Germline V gene data show CDR1 as MNHNS and CDR2 as SASEGT. Trimming took off 4 bases at V and 6 bases at J, with 7 bases between the two ends. The CDR3 has 11 amino acids.

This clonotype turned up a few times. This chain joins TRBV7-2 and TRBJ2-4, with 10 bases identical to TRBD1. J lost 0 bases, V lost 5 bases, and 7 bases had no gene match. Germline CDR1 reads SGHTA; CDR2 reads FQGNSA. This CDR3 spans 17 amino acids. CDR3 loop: CASSRDRGSLAKNIQYF. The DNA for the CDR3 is TGTGCCAGCAGCCGGGACAGGGGTTCCCTAGCCAAAAACATTCAGTACTTC.

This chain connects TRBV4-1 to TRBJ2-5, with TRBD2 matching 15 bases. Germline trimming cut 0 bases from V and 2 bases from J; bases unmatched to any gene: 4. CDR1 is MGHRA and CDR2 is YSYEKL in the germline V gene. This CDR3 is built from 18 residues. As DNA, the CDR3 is TGCGCCAGCAGCCAAGATAAGGGACTAGCGGGAGGTCAAGAGACCCAGTACTTC. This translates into CASSQDKGLAGGQETQYF.

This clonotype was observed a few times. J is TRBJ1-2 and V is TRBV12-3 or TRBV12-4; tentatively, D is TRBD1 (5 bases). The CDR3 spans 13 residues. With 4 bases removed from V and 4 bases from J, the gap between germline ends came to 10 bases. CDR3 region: CASSSVGTYGYTF. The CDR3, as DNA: TGTGCCAGCAGTTCAGTAGGGACCTATGGCTACACCTTC.

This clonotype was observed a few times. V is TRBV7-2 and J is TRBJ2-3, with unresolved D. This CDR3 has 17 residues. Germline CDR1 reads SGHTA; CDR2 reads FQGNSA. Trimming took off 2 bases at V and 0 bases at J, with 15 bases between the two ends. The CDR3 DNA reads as TGTGCCAGCAGCTTAATAAAAAGGGCTTATAGCACAGATACGCAGTATTTT. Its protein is CASSLIKRAYSTDTQYF. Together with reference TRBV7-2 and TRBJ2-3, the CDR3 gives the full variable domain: GAGVSQSPSNKVTEKGKDVELRCDPISGHTALYWYRQSLGQGLEFLIYFQGNSAPDKSGLPSDRFSAERTGGSVSTLTIQRTQQEDSAVYLCASSLIKRAYSTDTQYFGPGTRLTVL.